This T cell receptor beta chain appears in the sequencing data of a study of CD8 T cells in ankylosing spondylitis. CDR3 length: 15 residues. Trimming removed 8 bases from V and 3 bases from J, with 19 bases in between. Germline CDR1 is MNHEY and CDR2 is SMNVEV (reference sequence). TCRdb analysed the 5' RACE reads with MiXCR anew, one entry per CDR3 protein. This sample carries about 240,000 distinct CDR3 sequences, approximately 9% of them seen once, and the ten largest clones take about 6.8%. The sample holds a few counts of this clonotype. Sequenced input: blood, either unsorted or a sorted T cell fraction (not recorded which). V gene TRBV27 combines with J gene TRBJ1-2, with D perhaps matching TRBD1 (6 bases). The source of this sequence is a male donor with ankylosing spondylitis or in good health (not recorded which). CDR3 region: CASHGLRNRDYGYTF. DNA of the CDR3: TGTGCCAGCCACGGGTTGCGGAACAGGGACTATGGCTACACCTTC.